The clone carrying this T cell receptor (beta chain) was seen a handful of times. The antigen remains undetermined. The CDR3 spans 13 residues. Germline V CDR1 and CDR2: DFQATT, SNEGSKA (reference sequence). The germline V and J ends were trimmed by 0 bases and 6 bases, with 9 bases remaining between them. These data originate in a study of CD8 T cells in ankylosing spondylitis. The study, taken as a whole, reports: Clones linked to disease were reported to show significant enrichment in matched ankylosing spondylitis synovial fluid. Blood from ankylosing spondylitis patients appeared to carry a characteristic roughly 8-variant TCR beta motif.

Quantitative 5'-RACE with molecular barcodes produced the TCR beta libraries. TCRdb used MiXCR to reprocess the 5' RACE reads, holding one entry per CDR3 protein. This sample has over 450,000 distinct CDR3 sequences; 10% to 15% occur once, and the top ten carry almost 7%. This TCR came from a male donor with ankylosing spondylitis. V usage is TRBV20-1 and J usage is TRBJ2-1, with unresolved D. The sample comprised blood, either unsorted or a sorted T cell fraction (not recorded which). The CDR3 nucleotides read TGCAGTGCTAGAGATGTTAACGGCAATGAGCAGTTCTTC. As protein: CSARDVNGNEQFF.